This TCR beta chain was found in a study of blood T cells in healthy people across ages (dated by TCRdb to 2013 to 2016). About the study as a whole: In model experiments, template switching captured about one uniquely barcoded TCR beta cDNA molecule for every two T cells. To track age-related changes in TCR beta repertoire diversity, the study relied on deep sequencing normalized with unique cDNA molecular identifiers. Four age groups were formed from the donors: young (average approximately 15 years), middle-aged (approximately 42), aged (about 62) and long-lived (82). Donors of different ages were randomly distributed across sequencing lanes to avoid experimental bias. Using the same blood draw, the study looked at two additional independent replicas of 1 million unique cDNA reads for two donors, one aged 18 to 30 and the other aged 80 or older. What the authors observed across the whole study: Estimates of total diversity based on one million sequenced T cells were regarded as lower bounds and as underestimates. Because donor CMV infection status was unknown, age-related changes in expanded clonotypes were potentially confounded. A strong correlation was found between observed TCR beta diversity and the percentage of naive T cells measured by flow cytometry. Since profiling was done on bulk unsorted PBMCs, naive and antigen-experienced compartments could not be conclusively compared. Compared with the aged group, the long-lived group had more naive CD4+ T cells, fewer expanded clones and increased TCR diversity, a pattern suggesting age selection. Observed TCR beta diversity per million T cells fell roughly linearly with age, and a significant reduction was already apparent by age about 38.

The donors were roughly 38 Caucasian individuals from Russia, aged roughly 6 to 100 years, who were systemically healthy. Each donor gave about 11 milliliters of peripheral blood, drawn into EDTA-treated Vacutainer tubes. Ficoll-Paque density-gradient centrifugation was used to isolate PBMCs, with at least 6.5 million per sample. Total RNA was extracted from PBMCs with Trizol reagent, with at least 5.5 micrograms obtained per sample. For every donor, an aliquot of PBMCs went through flow cytometry to measure the percentages of naive CD45RAhigh/CD27high T cells. This clonotype has just a few counts. Its antigen is still unknown. A much larger clone differs by one base, so this may be a read error. Sequences MGHDK (CDR1) and SYGVNS (CDR2) are obtained from the germline V gene. The CDR3 runs 16 amino acids, cysteine and phenylalanine included. Only the CDR3 DNA is retained, 48 bases long and in frame from the first base.

The method behind the library was 5' RACE. The listed sequencing device is Illumina HiSeq 2500. A second 7 to 11 cycle PCR used a sample-barcoded 5' primer and a J-beta primer mix. A template-switch 5' adaptor carrying 12 random nucleotides introduced a unique molecular identifier onto each TCR beta cDNA molecule. Each sample yielded at least 3 million CDR3-containing paired-end reads. The Mint cDNA synthesis kit, primed by a TRBC-specific oligonucleotide, was used to synthesize first-strand cDNA from all RNA. After uracil-DNA glycosylase treatment, a first 18-cycle PCR used universal primers M1SS and BC2_uni_R on all cDNA. Per the source publication's procedure: Normalization of each sample was performed by random selection of 1 million high-quality reads, each carrying a distinct molecular identifier. Instead of being binned into consensus sequences, reads that shared molecular identifiers were thrown out. CDR3 identification, clonotype clustering and error correction used MiTCR with a Q25 quality threshold and the strictest error-elimination algorithm. A nonparametric unseen species model using Euler transformation provided a lower-bound estimate of total TCR beta diversity. TCRdb handled the public reads itself, with Q25 trimming in fastp and clone calling in MiXCR, and kept productive beta chains. A single entry per CDR3 protein holds the most common genes and DNA from its merged rows. TCRdb's processing, not the study's, gives the V and J calls here. Within this sample are around 900,000 distinct CDR3 sequences, with 29% of them counted one time only. The ten largest make up 17% of the sample.

The sequenced sample consisted of blood. The chain couples TRBV25-1 to TRBJ2-3; TRBD2 aligns with 9 central bases. This receptor was identified in a woman aged 80 or over in good health. At the DNA level, the sequence is TGTGCCGGCAGTCGACATAGCGGGGGCTCCACAGATACGCAGTATTTT. This encodes CAGSRHSGGSTDTQYF.